This T cell receptor beta chain came from a study of T cell clonality in common variable immunodeficiency. Both groups were predominantly of Caucasian heritage. Study-wide results and caveats: Compared with controls, CVID subjects had fewer shared TCRbeta clones. Authors noted CVID clonality's cause needs subpopulation repertoire sequencing.

This clone was detected ten times or more. The antigen is undetermined. The missing CDR3 end, 3 residues past where the read stops, is filled in from the germline J gene. This CDR3 spans 15 amino acids. The V end was cut by 5 bases, the J end by 0 bases, with 11 bases between. Sequencing input was equivalent genomic DNA from CVID and controls. Repertoires were generated with immunoSEQ multiplex PCR, while TCRdb's copy carries only in-frame clones and drops some. There are approximately 75,000 clones in the sample, none observed a single time. The genes are TRBV12-3 or TRBV12-4 and TRBJ2-1; maybe TRBD1 (6 bases). The TCR was taken from a person aged 18 to 70 in good health. Input material: peripheral blood mononuclear cells. The covered CDR3 bases are TGTGCCAGCAGTATCACAGGGAGCTCCTACAATGAG. Translated, it gives CASSITGSSYNE. The full CDR3 protein reads CASSITGSSYNEQFF.